This T cell receptor beta chain was sequenced in a study of T cell responses to AZD1222 COVID-19 vaccine. With V trimmed by 4 bases and J by 0 bases, 7 bases remained unmatched. The germline V gene has CDR1 ENHRY and CDR2 SYGVKD. The length of the CDR3 is 17 residues. As concerns this clone: Its antigen is unknown.

Study-wide points: Repertoire sampling was restricted to post-peak T cell response timepoints. Nearly half of spike-specific TCRs reportedly target variant regions that are unmutated in the B.1.351 and B.1.1.7 variants. The sample set comprised mostly white British donors with more females, and clonal diversity was possibly underestimated.

Generated by immunoSEQ multiplex PCR, the TCRdb table keeps only in-frame clones and is missing some. Of more than 85,000 clones listed, about nine tenths were seen once; the top ten hold 7.5%. The TCR sequence derives from an adult in good health. The V and J genes are TRBV10-3 and TRBJ2-1, with 9 bases that match TRBD2. The sample in question was peripheral blood, obtained on day 0 of AZD1222 vaccination. CDR3 region: CAISVVASGVSYNEQFF. CDR3 coding DNA: TGTGCCATCAGTGTCGTGGCTAGCGGGGTCTCCTACAATGAGCAGTTCTTC.